This T cell receptor (beta chain) was profiled in a study of chemoradiotherapy in HPV16-positive cancers. TCRdb's copy holds only in-frame clones and misses some; the assay was immunoSEQ multiplex PCR. The data hold roughly 20,000 clones, with 84% observed a single time. The CDR3 is 16 amino acids. V trimming: 2 bases; J trimming: 4 bases; junction bases outside the gene matches: 5. Germline CDR1 is SGHTA and CDR2 is FQGNSA. This TCR came from a human donor with HPV-associated anogenital cancer. Specimen: blood, collected from a patient who underwent chemoradiotherapy. The J gene is TRBJ2-1, the V gene TRBV7-2; TRBD1 agrees at 10 bases. The CDR3 reads CASSLTRDRGYNEQFF. The CDR3 DNA reads as TGTGCCAGCAGCTTAACTCGGGACAGGGGATACAATGAGCAGTTCTTC. Filled out from reference TRBV7-2 and TRBJ2-1, the complete variable domain reads GAGVSQSPSNKVTEKGKDVELRCDPISGHTALYWYRQSLGQGLEFLIYFQGNSAPDKSGLPSDRFSAERTGGSVSTLTIQRTQQEDSAVYLCASSLTRDRGYNEQFFGPGTRLTVL.